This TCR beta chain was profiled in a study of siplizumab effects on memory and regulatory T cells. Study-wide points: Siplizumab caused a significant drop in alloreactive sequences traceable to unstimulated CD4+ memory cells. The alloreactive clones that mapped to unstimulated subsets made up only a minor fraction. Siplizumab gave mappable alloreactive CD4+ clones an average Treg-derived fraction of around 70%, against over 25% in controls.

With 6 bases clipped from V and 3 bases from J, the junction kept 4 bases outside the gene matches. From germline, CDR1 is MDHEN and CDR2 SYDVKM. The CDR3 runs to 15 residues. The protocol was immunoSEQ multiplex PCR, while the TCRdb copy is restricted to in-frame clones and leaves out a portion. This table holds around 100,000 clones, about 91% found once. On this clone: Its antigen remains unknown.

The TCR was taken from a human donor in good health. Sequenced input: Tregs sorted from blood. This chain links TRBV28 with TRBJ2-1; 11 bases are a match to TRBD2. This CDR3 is CASSITSGGYNEQFF. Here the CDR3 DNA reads TGTGCCAGCAGCATTACTAGCGGGGGCTACAATGAGCAGTTCTTC.